This is a list of T cell receptor beta chains from one sample in a study of glioma-infiltrating T cells after dendritic cell vaccination. Data came from immunoSEQ multiplex PCR; TCRdb stores just in-frame clones and leaves some out. Of about 63,000 clones in the sample, 85% to 90% were seen once. The source was blood, collected after dendritic cell vaccination. These receptors originate from a human donor with glioblastoma. Each CDR3 is given with its conserved first and last residue. Fields, in order: clone size, V gene, CDR3 length, J gene, D gene, CDR3 DNA, CDR3 protein. D genes are given only for firm matches. Not all rows give a size; the values are once, few, many and, for expanded clones, a class.

NA	TRBV5-1	17	TRBJ2-5	NA	TGCGCCAGCAGCTCTGGAGAGTGGGCAGGGGCACAAGAGACCCAGTACTTC	CASSSGEWAGAQETQYF
NA	TRBV4-3	13	TRBJ2-7	NA	TGCGCCAGCGGCCAGGGACTTTCCTACGAGCAGTACTTC	CASGQGLSYEQYF
once	TRBV12-5	15	TRBJ1-5	NA	TGTGCTAGTGGTTTGTATCCAGGGACTAATCAGCCCCAGCATTTT	CASGLYPGTNQPQHF
NA	TRBV4-2	16	TRBJ2-2	NA	TGTGCCAGCAGCCAAGATGCCAACAGGGACACCGGGGAGCTGTTTTTT	CASSQDANRDTGELFF
NA	TRBV9	15	TRBJ2-3	TRBD2	TGTGCCAGCAGCCTACTAGCGGGGCACACAGATACGCAGTATTTT	CASSLLAGHTDTQYF
NA	TRBV9	12	TRBJ2-3	NA	TGTGCCAGCAGCGCGTACACAGATACGCAGTATTTT	CASSAYTDTQYF
few	TRBV15	14	TRBJ2-3	NA	TGTGCCACCAGCAGGGACAACGAGAGAGATACGCAGTATTTT	CATSRDNERDTQYF
NA	TRBV6-5	14	TRBJ1-5	TRBD1	TGTGCCAGCAGCATACAGGGGGCCTGGCAGCCCCAGCATTTT	CASSIQGAWQPQHF
few	TRBV6-5	14	TRBJ2-2	NA	TGTGCCACTAACCCGGGGGGCAGAGGCGGGGAGCTGTTTTTT	CATNPGGRGGELFF
NA	TRBV23-1	15	TRBJ1-1	NA	TGCGCCAGCAGTGGCAGAGGGTGGTTGGGCACTGAAGCTTTCTTT	CASSGRGWLGTEAFF
NA	TRBV9	14	TRBJ2-7	NA	TGTGCCAGCAGCTCCAGCCCGGGTACGCTCGAGCAGTACTTC	CASSSSPGTLEQYF
NA	TRBV27	18	TRBJ2-2	NA	TGTGCCAGCAGTCAGCAAAGCGGTACAGGGCGATTGGCCGGGGAGCTGTTTTTT	CASSQQSGTGRLAGELFF
NA	TRBV6-5	15	TRBJ2-2	NA	TGTGCCAGCAGTTACTCTAATAAGGGGACCGGGGAGCTGTTTTTT	CASSYSNKGTGELFF
NA	TRBV5-6	16	TRBJ1-3	NA	TGTGCCAGCAGCTTGGCGCCCGGAGTCTCTGGAAACACCATATATTTT	CASSLAPGVSGNTIYF
NA	TRBV7-9	19	TRBJ2-3	TRBD2	TGTGCCAGCAGCTTCCCGACAGCGGGGGGGGACCCTAGCACAGATACGCAGTATTTT	CASSFPTAGGDPSTDTQYF
NA	TRBV5-4	14	TRBJ2-3	TRBD1	TGTGCCAGCAGCTCGGGACAGGGGCCAGATACGCAGTATTTT	CASSSGQGPDTQYF